This T cell receptor (beta chain) is drawn from a study of radiotherapy plus CTLA-4 blockade in lung cancer. Overall study results and limits: Radiotherapy with ipilimumab was followed by blood expansion of tumor-derived clones.

Profiling relied on immunoSEQ multiplex PCR, and the TCRdb table lists in-frame clones only, not all of them. This sample has 90,000 to 150,000 clones, with about 83% found just once. With respect to this clone: The target antigen is unknown.

The germline V gene has CDR1 MNHNY and CDR2 SVGAGI (reference sequence). The ends lost 6 bases at V and 5 bases at J; junction bases unmatched: 2. The CDR3 runs to 14 residues. The sequence derives from a human donor with non-small cell lung cancer who had a partial response to radiotherapy plus ipilimumab. This chain joins TRBV6-6 and TRBJ2-2; TRBD1 agrees at 11 bases. The sample consisted of peripheral blood, taken from a patient treated with radiotherapy plus ipilimumab. The CDR3 DNA is TGTGCCAGCAGCAGGGACAGGGGGACCGGGGAGCTGTTTTTT. Protein: CASSRDRGTGELFF.